The 31 T cell receptor beta chains given below trace back to one sample, sequenced in a study of CD8+ T cells in alopecia areata. Treatment defined: oral pan-JAK inhibitor, 5-10 mg twice daily. After isolation, RNA underwent reverse transcription to generate cDNA as the sequencing template. TCRdb's copy holds only in-frame clones and misses some; the assay was immunoSEQ multiplex PCR. The sample contains approximately 160,000 clones, around 60% of which appear only once. This specimen was CD4+ T cells sorted from blood, taken at week 24, from a patient treated with tofacitinib. These receptors came from a human donor with alopecia areata.

This clone was observed a handful of times. This chain links TRBV7-9 with TRBJ2-5, with D maybe TRBD1 (6 bases). Germline assignment: CDR1 SEHNR and CDR2 FQNEAQ (reference sequence). Trimming took off 6 bases at V and 5 bases at J, with 13 bases between the two ends. The CDR3 contains 13 residues. The CDR3 DNA reads as TGTGCCAGCAGTCGGGACAATCCGGAGACCCAGTACTTC. This encodes CASSRDNPETQYF. The entire variable domain, with the rest obtained from reference TRBV7-9 and TRBJ2-5, is as follows: DTGVSQNPRHKITKRGQNVTFRCDPISEHNRLYWYRQTLGQGPEFLTYFQNEAQLEKSRLLSDRFSAERPKGSFSTLEIQRTEQGDSAMYLCASSRDNPETQYFGPGTRLLVL.

The DNA for the CDR3 is TGCAGCGTTACGACGGCTAACTATGGCTACACCTTC. Translating it yields CSVTTANYGYTF. The rearrangement links TRBV29-1 to TRBJ1-2; D is unresolved. The CDR3 runs 12 residues. CDR1 and CDR2 (germline): SQVTM, ANQGSEA. V lost 5 bases, J lost 0 bases, and 7 bases lay in between. Using reference TRBV29-1 and TRBJ1-2 for the parts outside the CDR3, the full variable domain is SAVISQKPSRDICQRGTSLTIQCQVDSQVTMMFWYRQQPGQSLTLIATANQGSEATYESGFVIDKFPISRPNLTFSTLTVSNMSPEDSSIYLCSVTTANYGYTFGSGTRLTVV.

The CDR3 region is CAWRTGGQNGELFF. In DNA, the CDR3 is TGTGCCTGGAGAACTGGGGGCCAGAACGGGGAGCTGTTTTTT. This rearrangement joins TRBV30 to TRBJ2-2, with D tentatively TRBD1 (6 bases). The CDR3 runs to 14 residues. The V end lost 3 bases, the J end lost 7 bases, and 15 bases lay between the germline ends. Germline V gene data show CDR1 as GTSNPN and CDR2 as SVGIG (reference sequence). Full variable domain (outside the CDR3, taken from reference TRBV30 and TRBJ2-2): SQTIHQWPATLVQPVGSPLSLECTVEGTSNPNLYWYRQAAGRGLQLLFYSVGIGQISSEVPQNLSASRPQDRQFILSSKKLLLSDSGFYLCAWRTGGQNGELFFGEGSRLTVL.

This sequence joins TRBV6-5 and TRBJ1-5; no clear D. Trimming shortened V by 6 bases and J by 2 bases, and 14 bases separated the two germline ends. CDR1 and CDR2 from the germline V gene are MNHEY and SVGAGI. The CDR3 is 15 residues long. The CDR3 reads CASSIGSHRNQPQHF. In DNA form, the CDR3 reads TGTGCCAGCAGCATCGGATCCCACCGCAATCAGCCCCAGCATTTT.

The chain recombines TRBV30 with TRBJ2-7, with 11 bases identical to TRBD2. V was pared by 0 bases and J by 0 bases, with 7 bases of the junction left unmatched. The CDR3 has 17 residues. Germline values: CDR1 GTSNPN, CDR2 SVGIG (reference sequence). CDR3 in amino acids: CAWSVRRTSGGSYEQYF. In DNA, the CDR3 is TGTGCCTGGAGTGTACGCCGTACTAGCGGGGGCTCCTACGAGCAGTACTTC. Full variable domain (rest looked up from reference TRBV30 and TRBJ2-7): SQTIHQWPATLVQPVGSPLSLECTVEGTSNPNLYWYRQAAGRGLQLLFYSVGIGQISSEVPQNLSASRPQDRQFILSSKKLLLSDSGFYLCAWSVRRTSGGSYEQYFGPGTRLTVT.

J is TRBJ2-2 and V is TRBV2; TRBD1 agrees at 9 bases. Trimming at V came to 6 bases and at J to 6 bases, leaving 8 bases not matched to a gene. CDR3 length: 15 amino acids. Per germline, CDR1 SNHLY and CDR2 FYNNEI. The CDR3 sequence is CASRVTGGFAGELFF. The DNA of the CDR3 is TGTGCCAGCAGAGTCACAGGGGGCTTCGCCGGGGAGCTGTTTTTT.

V usage is TRBV5-6 and J usage is TRBJ2-2, with D perhaps matching TRBD1 or TRBD2 (5 bases each). This CDR3 has 16 amino acids. The V end lost 0 bases, the J end lost 5 bases, and 14 bases lay between the germline ends. Germline loops: CDR1 SGHDT, CDR2 YYEEEE. CDR3 in amino acids: CASSLVRQGETGELFF. The CDR3 DNA sequence: TGTGCCAGCAGCTTGGTAAGGCAGGGAGAAACCGGGGAGCTGTTTTTT.

The gene calls are TRBV30 and TRBJ2-7; a possible D gene is TRBD1 (5 bases). The CDR3 length is 16 residues. Between the trimmed V and J ends, which lost 1 base and 4 bases, there was a span of 20 bases. The germline gives CDR1 GTSNPN, CDR2 SVGIG (reference sequence). The CDR3 DNA follows: TGTGCCTGGAGTGCATCAAAGGACACCGTCTTGTACGAGCAGTACTTC. Protein sequence: CAWSASKDTVLYEQYF.

This clone was picked up a small number of times. The V gene is TRBV29-1, the J gene TRBJ2-1, with no clear D. This CDR3 region has 12 residues. Germline V gene sequence: CDR1 SQVTM, CDR2 ANQGSEA. V shed 7 bases and J shed 6 bases, with 13 bases lying between them. CDR3 DNA sequence: TGCAGCGCCGTGACGCCATTCAATGAGCAGTTCTTC. Its translation is CSAVTPFNEQFF.

The J gene is TRBJ2-3, the V gene TRBV5-1, with a possible D match to TRBD1 (6 bases). Per the germline V gene, CDR1 is SGHRS and CDR2 is YFSETQ. The V gene lost 6 bases and the J gene lost 0 bases, with 8 bases spanning the gap. There are 13 residues in the CDR3. The CDR3 loop reads CASTQGSTDTQYF. The CDR3 DNA reads as TGCGCCAGCACCCAGGGGAGCACAGATACGCAGTATTTT.

The gene calls are TRBV7-9 and TRBJ2-4; 7 nucleotides line up with TRBD1. CDR3 length equals 15 residues. Germline V gene lookup returns CDR1 SEHNR and CDR2 FQNEAQ (reference sequence). J was trimmed by 3 bases and V by 3 bases; bases with no gene match: 5. CDR3 in amino acids: CASSFSGTDKNIQYF. As DNA, the CDR3 is TGTGCCAGCAGCTTTTCCGGGACAGACAAAAACATTCAGTACTTC.

The V and J genes are TRBV30 and TRBJ2-7; 8 bases are a match to TRBD1. V was clipped by 0 bases and J by 5 bases; unmatched bases: 6. The germline gives CDR1 GTSNPN, CDR2 SVGIG (reference sequence). The CDR3 sequence is 14 residues long. DNA for the CDR3: TGTGCCTGGAGTGTGCGGACAGGGTATGACGAGCAGTACTTC. Translation: CAWSVRTGYDEQYF. Full variable domain (rest looked up from reference TRBV30 and TRBJ2-7): SQTIHQWPATLVQPVGSPLSLECTVEGTSNPNLYWYRQAAGRGLQLLFYSVGIGQISSEVPQNLSASRPQDRQFILSSKKLLLSDSGFYLCAWSVRTGYDEQYFGPGTRLTVT.

CDR3: CSVGQGLLTDTQYF. The CDR3 coding sequence is TGCAGCGTCGGACAGGGCCTACTCACAGATACGCAGTATTTT. The rearrangement joins TRBV29-1 to TRBJ2-3; 8 positions match TRBD1. The CDR3 extends over 14 amino acids. V trimming: 6 bases; J trimming: 2 bases; junction bases outside the gene matches: 7. Germline V gives CDR1 SQVTM, CDR2 ANQGSEA.

J is TRBJ1-6 and V is TRBV30; a possible D gene is TRBD1 (6 bases). The CDR3 sequence is 14 residues long. Germline-derived CDR1 and CDR2 are GTSNPN and SVGIG (reference sequence). The V and J ends lost 3 bases and 9 bases respectively, with 15 bases between them. The CDR3 region is CAWRAGGLVSPLHF. The CDR3 DNA reads as TGTGCCTGGAGGGCTGGGGGGCTAGTTTCACCCCTCCACTTT.

The chain has TRBV6-6 and TRBJ2-5; D gene unclear. The CDR3 extends over 14 amino acids. Germline lookup yields CDR1 MNHNY and CDR2 SVGAGI (reference sequence). V was trimmed by 0 bases and J by 4 bases, leaving 9 bases between them. The CDR3 protein is CASSYSIRPETQYF. In DNA, the CDR3 is TGTGCCAGCAGTTACTCGATCCGTCCAGAGACCCAGTACTTC.

The chain recombines TRBV11-2 with TRBJ2-5; 13 bases match TRBD2. Germline loops: CDR1 SGHAT, CDR2 FQNNGV. This CDR3 region has 17 residues. The trim removed 1 base at V and 0 bases at J, leaving 2 bases unmatched. This CDR3 is CASSLGLAGGYQETQYF. DNA of the CDR3: TGTGCCAGCAGCTTAGGACTAGCGGGGGGTTACCAAGAGACCCAGTACTTC.

The chain has TRBV6-5 and TRBJ1-5; the D gene is possibly TRBD1 (5 bases). CDR3 size: 13 residues. The V end lost 5 bases, the J end lost 3 bases, and 8 bases lay between the germline ends. Germline V gene data show CDR1 as MNHEY and CDR2 as SVGAGI. CDR3 nucleotides: TGTGCCAGCAGTAGACAGTTCAATCAGCCCCAGCATTTT. Translation gives CASSRQFNQPQHF.

This clone has more than one count but fewer than ten. This chain joins TRBV14 and TRBJ1-6; a possible D gene is TRBD1 (5 bases). The V gene's germline CDR1 is SGHDN and CDR2 FVKESK. The CDR3 covers 15 residues. Trimming removed 4 bases at V and 5 bases at J, with 12 bases between. In nucleotides, the CDR3 is TGTGCCAGCAGCCGACCAGGGTTGAATAATTCACCCCTCCACTTT. Translating gives CASSRPGLNNSPLHF.

This chain connects TRBV19 to TRBJ2-5, with a possible D match to TRBD1 (6 bases). The CDR3 has 14 residues. CDR1 and CDR2 from the germline V gene are LNHDA and SQIVND (reference sequence). Trimming took off 10 bases at V and 0 bases at J, with 15 bases between the two ends. CDR3 nucleotide sequence: TGTGCCACCTCAAGAAGGGACAACCAAGAGACCCAGTACTTC. Translated: CATSRRDNQETQYF. Together with reference TRBV19 and TRBJ2-5, the CDR3 gives the full variable domain: DGGITQSPKYLFRKEGQNVTLSCEQNLNHDAMYWYRQDPGQGLRLIYYSQIVNDFQKGDIAEGYSVSREKKESFPLTVTSAQKNPTAFYLCATSRRDNQETQYFGPGTRLLVL.

V and J are TRBV30 and TRBJ1-2; D might be TRBD1 (6 bases). The CDR3 covers 13 residues. The V end was cut by 3 bases, the J end by 2 bases, with 10 bases between. Germline V gene sequence: CDR1 GTSNPN, CDR2 SVGIG (reference sequence). In DNA form, the CDR3 reads TGTGCCTGGAGGGACAGTTTCAACTATGGCTACACCTTC. This gives the protein CAWRDSFNYGYTF.

V usage is TRBV29-1 and J usage is TRBJ1-2; 7 nucleotides align to TRBD1. The CDR3 is 13 residues long. Germline CDR1 SQVTM, CDR2 ANQGSEA. The trim removed 4 bases at V and 3 bases at J, leaving 5 bases unmatched. CDR3 sequence (DNA): TGCAGCGTTGGCCGCGGACAGGACTATGGCTACACCTTC. It encodes CSVGRGQDYGYTF.

J is TRBJ2-3 and V is TRBV4-1, with 14 nucleotides matching TRBD2. The CDR3 covers 18 residues. V was pared by 2 bases and J by 1 base, with 5 bases of the junction left unmatched. In germline, CDR1 is MGHRA, CDR2 YSYEKL. CDR3 bases: TGCGCCAGCAGCCAACGAGGGACTAGCGGGGGCGGCACAGATACGCAGTATTTT. Its translation is CASSQRGTSGGGTDTQYF.

This chain links TRBV27 with TRBJ2-2; D gene unclear. Trimming removed 6 bases from V and 8 bases from J, with 13 bases in between. The CDR3 has 13 residues. Per germline, CDR1 MNHEY and CDR2 SMNVEV (reference sequence). CDR3 protein: CASSPIRAGELFF. As DNA, the CDR3 is TGTGCCAGCAGCCCAATACGGGCTGGGGAGCTGTTTTTT.

This clone has just one count. The chain has TRBV6-1 and TRBJ2-7; 8 nucleotides match TRBD2. In germline, CDR1 is MNHNS, CDR2 SASEGT. Unmatched junction bases numbered 10, after V lost 3 bases and J lost 6 bases. The CDR3 extends over 15 amino acids. The CDR3 coding sequence is TGTGCCAGCAGTGACATAGCGGGACTTACGGGCGAGCAGTACTTC. Translation: CASSDIAGLTGEQYF.

This rearrangement joins TRBV9 to TRBJ1-4, with D maybe TRBD1 (6 bases). This CDR3 region has 16 residues. The germline V and J ends were trimmed by 4 bases and 0 bases, with 13 bases remaining between them. Germline V CDR1 and CDR2: SGDLS, YYNGEE. The CDR3 coding sequence is TGTGCCAGCAGCCCCCGGACAGCAGCAACTAATGAAAAACTGTTTTTT. It encodes CASSPRTAATNEKLFF.

This clone turned up a few times. The chain joins TRBV5-1 to TRBJ2-3; no definite D call. The CDR3 runs 11 residues. Trimming cost V 3 bases and J 10 bases, with 9 bases left between them. CDR1 SGHRS and CDR2 YFSETQ come from the germline V gene. The DNA for the CDR3 is TGCGCCAGCAGCTCGGGCGCTTCGCAGTATTTT. It codes for CASSSGASQYF.

This clone was picked up a small number of times. The rearrangement links TRBV29-1 to TRBJ1-1; no reliable D call. The CDR3 runs to 12 residues. The germline CDR1 and CDR2 sequences are SQVTM and ANQGSEA. V lost 5 bases to trimming and J lost 0 bases, with 7 bases between them. The CDR3 loop is CSVLPLNTEAFF. The CDR3 bases are TGCAGCGTTTTACCGTTGAACACTGAAGCTTTCTTT.

This clone was seen at least ten times. This chain joins TRBV15 and TRBJ1-6; no definite D call. Germline V lookup: CDR1 LNHNV, CDR2 YYDKDF (reference sequence). The CDR3 length is 14 residues. The germline V and J ends were trimmed by 0 bases and 10 bases, with 10 bases remaining between them. The DNA of the CDR3 is TGTGCCACCAGCAGAGATCAGAAGGGATCACCCCTCCACTTT. The encoded protein is CATSRDQKGSPLHF.

The chain employs TRBV6-6 and TRBJ1-6; D gene ambiguous. Trimming cost V 0 bases and J 7 bases, with 1 base left between them. CDR1 is MNHNY, CDR2 SVGAGI, per germline (reference sequence). The CDR3 totals 12 residues. The CDR3 DNA follows: TGTGCCAGCAGTTACTCGAATTCACCCCTCCACTTT. It is translated as CASSYSNSPLHF.

The chain combines TRBV7-2 with TRBJ2-5; perhaps TRBD2 as D (5 bases). The ends were cut back, 1 base at V and 4 bases at J, with 10 bases in the middle. Germline V lookup: CDR1 SGHTA, CDR2 FQGNSA. The CDR3 totals 14 residues. CDR3 in amino acids: CASSLVRGGETQYF. CDR3 coding DNA: TGTGCCAGCAGCTTAGTTCGAGGAGGAGAGACCCAGTACTTC. Supplemented by reference TRBV7-2 and TRBJ2-5, the full variable domain reads GAGVSQSPSNKVTEKGKDVELRCDPISGHTALYWYRQSLGQGLEFLIYFQGNSAPDKSGLPSDRFSAERTGGSVSTLTIQRTQQEDSAVYLCASSLVRGGETQYFGPGTRLLVL.

This rearrangement joins TRBV19 to TRBJ1-2; 10 bases align to TRBD1. The CDR3 length is 14 residues. The V segment lost 7 bases and the J segment 9 bases; nucleotides outside the gene matches: 11. Germline V gene sequence: CDR1 LNHDA, CDR2 SQIVND (reference sequence). The CDR3 reads CASNWDRGEGSYTF. CDR3 DNA sequence: TGTGCCAGTAACTGGGACAGGGGAGAAGGTAGCTACACCTTC.